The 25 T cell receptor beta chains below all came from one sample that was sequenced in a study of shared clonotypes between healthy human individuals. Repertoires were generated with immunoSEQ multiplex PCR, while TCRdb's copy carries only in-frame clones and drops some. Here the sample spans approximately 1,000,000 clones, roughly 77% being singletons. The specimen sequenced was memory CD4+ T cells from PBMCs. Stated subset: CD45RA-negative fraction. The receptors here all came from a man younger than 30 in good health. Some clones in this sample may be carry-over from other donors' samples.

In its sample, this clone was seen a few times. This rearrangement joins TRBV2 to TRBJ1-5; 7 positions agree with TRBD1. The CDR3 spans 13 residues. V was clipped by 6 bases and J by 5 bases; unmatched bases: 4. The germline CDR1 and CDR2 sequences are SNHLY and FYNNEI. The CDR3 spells CASRPDRDQPQHF. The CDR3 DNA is TGTGCCAGCAGGCCCGACAGGGATCAGCCCCAGCATTTT.

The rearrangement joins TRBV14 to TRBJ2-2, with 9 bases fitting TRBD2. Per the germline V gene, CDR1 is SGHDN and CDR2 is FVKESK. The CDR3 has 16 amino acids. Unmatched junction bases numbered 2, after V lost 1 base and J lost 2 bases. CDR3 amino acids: CASSQGLAGNTGELFF. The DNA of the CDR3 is TGTGCCAGCAGCCAAGGGCTAGCGGGAAACACCGGGGAGCTGTTTTTT.

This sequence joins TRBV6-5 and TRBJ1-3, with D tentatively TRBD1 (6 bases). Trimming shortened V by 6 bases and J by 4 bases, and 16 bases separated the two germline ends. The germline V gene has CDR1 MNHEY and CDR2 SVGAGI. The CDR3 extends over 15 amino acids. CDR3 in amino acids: CASSLQGNRGNTIYF. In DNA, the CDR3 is TGTGCCAGCAGCCTACAGGGCAATAGAGGAAACACCATATATTTT.

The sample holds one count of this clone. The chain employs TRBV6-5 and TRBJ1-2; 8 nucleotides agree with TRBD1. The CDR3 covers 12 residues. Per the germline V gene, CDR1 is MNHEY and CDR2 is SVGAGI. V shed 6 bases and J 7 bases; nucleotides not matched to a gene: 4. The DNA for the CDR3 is TGTGCCAGCAGCCGACAGGGGTCTGGCTACACCTTC. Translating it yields CASSRQGSGYTF.

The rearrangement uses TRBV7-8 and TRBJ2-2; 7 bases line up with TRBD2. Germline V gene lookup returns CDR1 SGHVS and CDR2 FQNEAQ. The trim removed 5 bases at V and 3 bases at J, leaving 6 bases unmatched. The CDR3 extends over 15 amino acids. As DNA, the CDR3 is TGTGCCAGCAGCCCGAACGGGGGGTACACCGGGGAGCTGTTTTTT. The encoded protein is CASSPNGGYTGELFF.

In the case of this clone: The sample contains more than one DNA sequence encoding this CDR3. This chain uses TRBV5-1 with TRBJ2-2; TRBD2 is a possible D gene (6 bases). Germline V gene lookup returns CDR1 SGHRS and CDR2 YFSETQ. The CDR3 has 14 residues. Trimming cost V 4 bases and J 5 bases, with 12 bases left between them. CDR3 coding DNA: TGCGCCAGCAGCCCGGGAAGCGGGACCGGGGAGCTGTTTTTT. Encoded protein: CASSPGSGTGELFF.

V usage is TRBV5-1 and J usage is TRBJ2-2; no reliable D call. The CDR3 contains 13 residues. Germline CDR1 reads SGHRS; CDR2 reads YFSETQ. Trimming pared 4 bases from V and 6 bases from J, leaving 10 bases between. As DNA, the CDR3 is TGCGCCAGCAGCCCACAGAGGCCCGGGGAGCTGTTTTTT. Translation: CASSPQRPGELFF.

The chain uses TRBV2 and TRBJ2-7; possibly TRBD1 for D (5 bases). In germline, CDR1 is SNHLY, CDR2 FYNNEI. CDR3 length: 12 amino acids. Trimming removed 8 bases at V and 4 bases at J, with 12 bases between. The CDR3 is CASQGEGYEQYF. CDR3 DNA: TGTGCCAGCCAAGGGGAAGGGTACGAGCAGTACTTC.

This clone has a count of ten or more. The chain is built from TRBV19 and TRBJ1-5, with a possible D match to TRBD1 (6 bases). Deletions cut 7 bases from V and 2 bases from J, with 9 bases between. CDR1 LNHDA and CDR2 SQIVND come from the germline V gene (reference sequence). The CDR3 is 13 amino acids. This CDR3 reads CASNAGGNQPQHF. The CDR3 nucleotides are TGTGCCAGTAACGCAGGGGGCAATCAGCCCCAGCATTTT.

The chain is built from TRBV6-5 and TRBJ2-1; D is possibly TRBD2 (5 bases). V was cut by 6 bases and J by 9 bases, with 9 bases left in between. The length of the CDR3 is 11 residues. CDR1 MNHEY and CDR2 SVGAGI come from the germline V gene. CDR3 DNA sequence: TGTGCCAGCAGGCGAGAGGGTGAGCAGTTCTTC. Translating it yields CASRREGEQFF.

In DNA, the CDR3 is TGCGCCAGCAGCCGCAAGACTAGCGGGGACTACGAGCAGTACTTC. Protein product: CASSRKTSGDYEQYF. J is TRBJ2-7 and V is TRBV5-1; 11 bases line up with TRBD2. The CDR3 covers 15 residues. The V segment lost 4 bases and the J segment 3 bases; nucleotides outside the gene matches: 6. In germline, CDR1 is SGHRS, CDR2 YFSETQ.

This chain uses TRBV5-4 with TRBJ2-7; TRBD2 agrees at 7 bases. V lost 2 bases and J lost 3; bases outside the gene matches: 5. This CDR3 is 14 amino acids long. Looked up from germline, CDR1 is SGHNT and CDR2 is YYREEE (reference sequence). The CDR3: CASSFSLASYEQYF. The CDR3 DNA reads TGTGCCAGCAGCTTTTCACTAGCGAGCTACGAGCAGTACTTC.

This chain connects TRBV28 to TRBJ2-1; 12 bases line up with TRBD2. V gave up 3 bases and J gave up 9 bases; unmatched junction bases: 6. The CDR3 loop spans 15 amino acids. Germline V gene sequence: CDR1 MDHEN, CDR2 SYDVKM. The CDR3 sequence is CASSFMTSGRREQFF. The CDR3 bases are TGTGCCAGCAGTTTTATGACTAGCGGGAGACGTGAGCAGTTCTTC.

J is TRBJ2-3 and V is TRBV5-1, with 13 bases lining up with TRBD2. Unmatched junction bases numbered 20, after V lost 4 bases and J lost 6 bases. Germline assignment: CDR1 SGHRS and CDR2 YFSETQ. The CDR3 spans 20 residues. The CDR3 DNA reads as TGCGCCAGCAGCCTCCCCCGTCAAGGGGGACTAGCGGGACGGCGGGATACGCAGTATTTT. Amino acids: CASSLPRQGGLAGRRDTQYF.

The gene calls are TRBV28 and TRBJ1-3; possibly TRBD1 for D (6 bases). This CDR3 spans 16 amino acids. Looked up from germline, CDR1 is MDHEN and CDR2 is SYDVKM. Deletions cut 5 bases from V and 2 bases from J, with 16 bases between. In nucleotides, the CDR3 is TGTGCCAGCAGTCTTGGACAGCCATTAACTGGAAACACCATATATTTT. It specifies CASSLGQPLTGNTIYF. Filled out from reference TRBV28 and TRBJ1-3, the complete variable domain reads DVKVTQSSRYLVKRTGEKVFLECVQDMDHENMFWYRQDPGLGLRLIYFSYDVKMKEKGDIPEGYSVSREKKERFSLILESASTNQTSMYLCASSLGQPLTGNTIYFGEGSWLTVV.

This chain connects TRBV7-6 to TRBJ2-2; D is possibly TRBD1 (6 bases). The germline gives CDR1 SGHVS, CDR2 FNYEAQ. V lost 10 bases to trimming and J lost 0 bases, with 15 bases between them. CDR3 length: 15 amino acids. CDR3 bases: TGTGCCACCGCCCCGCAGGGGACGAACACCGGGGAGCTGTTTTTT. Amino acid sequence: CATAPQGTNTGELFF.

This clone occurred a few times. CDR3 sequence: CASSEEGVSYEQYF. The CDR3 DNA is TGTGCCAGCAGTGAGGAGGGGGTCTCCTACGAGCAGTACTTC. The chain carries TRBV2 and TRBJ2-7; D may correspond to TRBD1 or TRBD2 (6 bases each). Germline V lookup: CDR1 SNHLY, CDR2 FYNNEI. Trimming removed 3 bases from V and 0 bases from J, with 9 bases in between. This CDR3 has 14 residues.

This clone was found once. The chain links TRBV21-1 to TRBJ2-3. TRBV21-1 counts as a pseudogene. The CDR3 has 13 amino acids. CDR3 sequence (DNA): TGTGCCAGCAGCAGGGGTGGCACAGATACGCAGTATTTT. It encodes CASSRGGTDTQYF.

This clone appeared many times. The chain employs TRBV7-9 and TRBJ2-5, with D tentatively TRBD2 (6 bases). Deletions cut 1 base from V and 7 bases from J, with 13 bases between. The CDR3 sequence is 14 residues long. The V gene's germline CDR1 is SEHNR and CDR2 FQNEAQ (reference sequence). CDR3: CASSLGDSWTTQYF. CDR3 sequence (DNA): TGTGCCAGCAGCTTAGGGGACTCATGGACGACCCAGTACTTC. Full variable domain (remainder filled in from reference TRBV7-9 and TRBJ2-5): DTGVSQNPRHKITKRGQNVTFRCDPISEHNRLYWYRQTLGQGPEFLTYFQNEAQLEKSRLLSDRFSAERPKGSFSTLEIQRTEQGDSAMYLCASSLGDSWTTQYFGPGTRLLVL.

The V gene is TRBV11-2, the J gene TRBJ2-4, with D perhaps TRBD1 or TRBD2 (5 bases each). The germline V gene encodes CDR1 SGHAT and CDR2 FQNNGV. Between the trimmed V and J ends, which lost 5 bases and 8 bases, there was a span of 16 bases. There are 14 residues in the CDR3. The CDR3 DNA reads TGTGCCAGCAGCCCCACGAGGGGTGCGGACATTCAGTACTTC. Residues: CASSPTRGADIQYF. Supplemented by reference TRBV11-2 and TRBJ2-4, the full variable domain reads EAGVAQSPRYKIIEKRQSVAFWCNPISGHATLYWYQQILGQGPKLLIQFQNNGVVDDSQLPKDRFSAERLKGVDSTLKIQPAKLEDSAVYLCASSPTRGADIQYFGAGTRLSVL.

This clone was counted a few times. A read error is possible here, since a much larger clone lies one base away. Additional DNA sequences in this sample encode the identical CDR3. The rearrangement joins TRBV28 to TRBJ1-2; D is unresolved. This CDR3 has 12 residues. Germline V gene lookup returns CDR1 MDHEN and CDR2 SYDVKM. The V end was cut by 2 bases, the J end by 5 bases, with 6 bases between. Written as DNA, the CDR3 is TGTGCCAGCAGTTTAGCGGGGTATGGCTACACCTTC. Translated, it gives CASSLAGYGYTF.

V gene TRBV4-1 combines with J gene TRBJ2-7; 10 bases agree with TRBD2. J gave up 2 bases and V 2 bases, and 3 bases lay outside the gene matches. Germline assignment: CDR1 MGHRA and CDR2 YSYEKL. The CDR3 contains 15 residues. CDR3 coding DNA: TGCGCCAGCAGCCAACCTAGCGGGAGTCCCTACGAGCAGTACTTC. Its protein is CASSQPSGSPYEQYF.

This CDR3 reads CASSQQQGYGYTF. The CDR3 DNA follows: TGTGCCAGCAGCCAACAACAGGGGTATGGCTACACCTTC. This chain joins TRBV11-2 and TRBJ1-2; 7 nucleotides align to TRBD1. The germline CDR1 and CDR2 sequences are SGHAT and FQNNGV. After removal of 5 bases from V and 5 bases from J, the junction contained 5 bases not matched to a gene. This CDR3 region has 13 residues.

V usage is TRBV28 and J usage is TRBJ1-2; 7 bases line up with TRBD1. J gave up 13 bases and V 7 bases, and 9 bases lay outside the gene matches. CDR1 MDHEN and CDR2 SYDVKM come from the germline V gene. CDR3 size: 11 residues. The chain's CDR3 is CASTNRDSRTF. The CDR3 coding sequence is TGTGCCAGCACCAACCGGGACAGTCGCACCTTC.

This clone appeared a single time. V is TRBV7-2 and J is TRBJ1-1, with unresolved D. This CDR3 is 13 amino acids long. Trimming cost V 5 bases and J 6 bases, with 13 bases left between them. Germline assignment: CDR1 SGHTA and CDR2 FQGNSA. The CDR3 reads CASSPSGIPEAFF. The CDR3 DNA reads TGTGCCAGCAGCCCCTCAGGAATACCTGAAGCTTTCTTT.